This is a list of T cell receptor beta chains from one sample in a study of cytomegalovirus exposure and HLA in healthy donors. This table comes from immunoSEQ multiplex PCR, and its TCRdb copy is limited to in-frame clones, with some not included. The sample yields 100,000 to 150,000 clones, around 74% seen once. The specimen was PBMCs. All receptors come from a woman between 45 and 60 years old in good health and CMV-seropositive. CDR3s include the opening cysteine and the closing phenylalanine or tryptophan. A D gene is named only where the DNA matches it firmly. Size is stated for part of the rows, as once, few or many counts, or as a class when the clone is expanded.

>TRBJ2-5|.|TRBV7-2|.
TGTGCCAGCAGCTTGCCAGGGATGGGGACCCAGTACTTC
CASSLPGMGTQYF
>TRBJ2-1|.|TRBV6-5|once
TGTGCCAGCAGTCGGGAGGGGGCCCATGAGCAGTTCTTC
CASSREGAHEQFF
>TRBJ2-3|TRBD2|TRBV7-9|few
TGTGCCAGCAGCTTAGTCCTTGCCCTAGCGGGGGTCGGAGATACGCAGTATTTT
CASSLVLALAGVGDTQYF
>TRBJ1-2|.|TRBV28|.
TGTGCCAGCAGGCCTCGACATACCCGCTACACCTTC
CASRPRHTRYTF
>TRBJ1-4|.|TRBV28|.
TGTGCCAGCAGTTTCCGGGAAAGTGAAAAACTGTTTTTT
CASSFRESEKLFF
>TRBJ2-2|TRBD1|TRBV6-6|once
TGTGCCACCCCTACGACAGGGCCCACCGGGGAGCTGTTTTTT
CATPTTGPTGELFF
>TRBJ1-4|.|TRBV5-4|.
TGTGCCAGCACCCGCAGTGCAACTAATGAAAAACTGTTTTTT
CASTRSATNEKLFF
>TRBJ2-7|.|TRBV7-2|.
TGTGCCAGCAGCTTACTCAGGGAATCCTACGAGCAGTACTTC
CASSLLRESYEQYF
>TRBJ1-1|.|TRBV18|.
TGTGCCAGCTCACCACTGGCCAGGGGAGACACTGAAGCTTTCTTT
CASSPLARGDTEAFF
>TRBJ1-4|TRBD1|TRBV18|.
TGTGCCAGCTCACCCTACAGGGGTGACGGAAATGAAAAACTGTTTTTT
CASSPYRGDGNEKLFF
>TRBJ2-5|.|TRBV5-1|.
TGCGCCAGCAGCTCGTACCAAGAGACCCAGTACTTC
CASSSYQETQYF
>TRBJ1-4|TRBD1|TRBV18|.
TGTGCCAGCTCACCCGGACAGGGTAATGAAAAACTGTTTTTT
CASSPGQGNEKLFF
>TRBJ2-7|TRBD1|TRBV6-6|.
TGTGCCAGCAGTCCAGGGGGCCTAAGCTCCTACGAGCAGTACTTC
CASSPGGLSSYEQYF
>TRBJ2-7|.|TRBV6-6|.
TGTGCCAGCGAGAACTCGGGGACTTACTACGAGCAGTACTTC
CASENSGTYYEQYF
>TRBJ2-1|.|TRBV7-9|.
TGTGCCAGCAGCTCGACAGAGAGCGGGCGAAATGAGCAGTTCTTC
CASSSTESGRNEQFF
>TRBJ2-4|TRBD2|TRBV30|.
TGTGCCTGGAGTTCGGGGGGACCGGACCATCAGTACTTC
CAWSSGGPDHQYF
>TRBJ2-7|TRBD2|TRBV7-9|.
TGTGCCAGCAGCCATAGCGGGGGTAACGAGCAGTACTTC
CASSHSGGNEQYF
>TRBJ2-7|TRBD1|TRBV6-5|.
TGTGCCAGCAGCCCGCCAGGGGGCATCTACGAGCAGTACTTC
CASSPPGGIYEQYF
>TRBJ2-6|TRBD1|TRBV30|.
TGTGCCGGCAGGGGGCTTGGGGCCAACGTCCTGACTTTC
CAGRGLGANVLTF
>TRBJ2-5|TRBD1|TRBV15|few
TGTGCCACCGGGGGGGACAGGGTCGGTGAGACCCAGTACTTC
CATGGDRVGETQYF
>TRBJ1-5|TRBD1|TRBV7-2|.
TGTGCCAGCAGCTTAAGGTGGACAGGGCTTAATCAGCCCCAGCATTTT
CASSLRWTGLNQPQHF
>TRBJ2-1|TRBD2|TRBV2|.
TGTGCCAGCAGTCTTGTCAGGGGACTAGTAGGCAATGAGCAGTTCTTC
CASSLVRGLVGNEQFF
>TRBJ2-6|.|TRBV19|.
TGTGCCAGTACTGCGGACAGCTCTGGGGCCAACGTCCTGACTTTC
CASTADSSGANVLTF
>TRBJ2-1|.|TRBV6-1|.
TGTGCCAGTGCCCGGACAGACAATGAGCAGTTCTTC
CASARTDNEQFF
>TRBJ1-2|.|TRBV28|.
TGTGCCAGCAGTCCGGGGGGGCGCTATGGCTACACCTTC
CASSPGGRYGYTF
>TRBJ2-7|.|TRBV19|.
TGTGCCAGTAGTATCGCAGGGTTAGACTACGAGCAGTACTTC
CASSIAGLDYEQYF
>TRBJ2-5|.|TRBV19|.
TGTGCCAGTCGCAATGAGCAGGGGCAAGAGACCCAGTACTTC
CASRNEQGQETQYF
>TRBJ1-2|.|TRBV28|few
TGTGCCAGCAGTTTATCCCCCGGAGCTCTGGCCTATGGCTACACCTTC
CASSLSPGALAYGYTF